The 26 T cell receptor beta chains reported below all come from one sample, sequenced in a study of T-cell reconstitution after alpha-beta-depleted transplantation in children. A TCRbeta library incorporating unique molecular identifiers was prepared. Each CDR3 protein is one row after TCRdb ran MiXCR on the PCR reads. The sample carries about 590,000 distinct CDR3 sequences, 10% to 15% recorded once. Specimen: PBMCs, mostly from graft donor cells, collected 360 days after TCRalphabeta/CD19-depleted stem cell transplant. These receptors were obtained from a male patient aged 10 to 17 who had a stem cell transplant for acute myeloid leukemia, so the T cells may come from the graft donor.

The chain has TRBV5-5 and TRBJ1-1; D uncertain. V lost 4 bases and J 3 bases, leaving 13 bases between the germline ends. The germline V gene encodes CDR1 SGHKS and CDR2 YYEKEE (reference sequence). The CDR3 runs 14 residues. The CDR3 here is CASSRQSLYTEAFF. Written as DNA, the CDR3 is TGTGCCAGCAGCCGTCAATCCTTGTACACTGAAGCTTTCTTT.

This clonotype showed up many times. The DNA of the CDR3 is TGTGCCAGCACCGAATGGACAGCGAGCACAGATACGCAGTATTTT. This encodes CASTEWTASTDTQYF. V is TRBV28 and J is TRBJ2-3, with D perhaps TRBD1 (6 bases). The CDR3 length is 15 residues. Germline assignment: CDR1 MDHEN and CDR2 SYDVKM. With 7 bases removed from V and 0 bases from J, the gap between germline ends came to 14 bases.

This clonotype was detected only a few times. The rearrangement uses TRBV15 and TRBJ2-1, with a tentative D call TRBD1 (6 bases). The germline gives CDR1 LNHNV, CDR2 YYDKDF (reference sequence). The CDR3 is 15 residues long. Between the trimmed V and J ends, which lost 0 bases and 3 bases, there was a span of 9 bases. The CDR3 DNA is TGTGCCACCAGCAGAGATCGAGGGGGCTACAATGAGCAGTTCTTC. This sequence encodes CATSRDRGGYNEQFF.

This clonotype was counted ten times or more. The chain recombines TRBV27 with TRBJ2-2; 7 bases are a match to TRBD2. V was pared by 1 base and J by 6 bases, with 11 bases of the junction left unmatched. Germline V gene lookup returns CDR1 MNHEY and CDR2 SMNVEV (reference sequence). The CDR3 loop spans 17 amino acids. The CDR3 sequence: CASSLLILADSAGELFF. The CDR3 DNA sequence: TGTGCCAGCAGTTTATTGATCCTAGCGGATTCCGCCGGGGAGCTGTTTTTT.

This clonotype occurred once. This chain uses TRBV11-2 with TRBJ2-3; D might be TRBD2 (6 bases). The CDR3 is 16 residues long. The V end was cut by 1 base, the J end by 4 bases, with 15 bases between. CDR1 SGHAT and CDR2 FQNNGV come from the germline V gene. The CDR3 loop is CASSLVAGRTADTQYF. Here the CDR3 DNA reads TGTGCCAGCAGCTTAGTGGCGGGGCGAACAGCAGATACGCAGTATTTT.

This clonotype was observed a few times. J is TRBJ2-7 and V is TRBV3-1; perhaps TRBD1 as D (5 bases). Germline V gene data show CDR1 as LGHDT and CDR2 as YNNKEL (reference sequence). The V end lost 11 bases, the J end lost 6 bases, and 23 bases lay between the germline ends. The CDR3 totals 14 residues. CDR3: CASSLRGRLGEQYF. CDR3 DNA sequence: TGTGCCTCCTCCCTAAGGGGCCGACTGGGCGAGCAGTACTTC.

This chain links TRBV4-2 with TRBJ1-1; D is unclear. This CDR3 has 16 amino acids. Germline-derived CDR1 and CDR2 are LGHNA and YNFKEQ. V was trimmed by 0 bases and J by 0 bases, leaving 11 bases between them. The CDR3 loop is CASSQEWRGMNTEAFF. The CDR3 DNA is TGTGCCAGCAGCCAAGAATGGCGCGGGATGAACACTGAAGCTTTCTTT.

This chain connects TRBV18 to TRBJ2-1; D ambiguous. CDR3 size: 15 residues. Germline loops: CDR1 KGHSH, CDR2 LQKENI. V dropped 4 bases and J dropped 0 bases, with 10 bases sitting between them. The CDR3 loop reads CASSRLTSSYNEQFF. As DNA, the CDR3 is TGTGCCAGCTCACGTCTAACGAGCTCCTACAATGAGCAGTTCTTC.

The rearrangement uses TRBV9 and TRBJ2-7; D is ambiguous. Trimming took off 0 bases at V and 4 bases at J, with 11 bases between the two ends. The length of the CDR3 is 14 residues. Germline assignment: CDR1 SGDLS and CDR2 YYNGEE. This CDR3 is CASSVVSGSYEQYF. The CDR3 DNA reads as TGTGCCAGCAGCGTAGTATCGGGTTCGTACGAGCAGTACTTC.

This clonotype came up many times. The J gene is TRBJ1-5, the V gene TRBV4-2; the D is unclear. Germline V CDR1 and CDR2: LGHNA, YNFKEQ. The ends were cut back, 0 bases at V and 3 bases at J, with 9 bases in the middle. This CDR3 contains 15 residues. CDR3 amino acids: CASSQDEANNQPQHF. CDR3 DNA: TGTGCCAGCAGCCAAGATGAAGCTAACAATCAGCCCCAGCATTTT.

The chain recombines TRBV12-3 or TRBV12-4 with TRBJ1-1, with 8 bases that match TRBD1. CDR3 length equals 14 residues. Trimming took 6 bases from V and 1 from J; bases not matched to a gene: 4. The CDR3 sequence is CASRLGQENTEAFF. The CDR3 DNA reads TGTGCCAGCAGGTTGGGACAGGAGAACACTGAAGCTTTCTTT.

This clonotype was observed a few times. The CDR3 loop reads CASSLGRTSGRVYEQYF. The CDR3 DNA is TGTGCCAGCAGCTTAGGAAGGACTAGCGGGAGAGTGTACGAGCAGTACTTC. The chain combines TRBV7-2 with TRBJ2-7, with 13 bases aligning to TRBD2. The CDR3 consists of 17 residues. The germline V gene has CDR1 SGHTA and CDR2 FQGNSA. J lost 4 bases, V lost 1 base, and 7 bases had no gene match. Full variable domain (outside the CDR3, taken from reference TRBV7-2 and TRBJ2-7): GAGVSQSPSNKVTEKGKDVELRCDPISGHTALYWYRQSLGQGLEFLIYFQGNSAPDKSGLPSDRFSAERTGGSVSTLTIQRTQQEDSAVYLCASSLGRTSGRVYEQYFGPGTRLTVT.

This clonotype was counted between two and nine times. The chain employs TRBV5-1 and TRBJ2-7, with no clear D. The CDR3 is 13 amino acids. Germline lookup yields CDR1 SGHRS and CDR2 YFSETQ. The V gene lost 3 bases and the J gene lost 0 bases, with 7 bases spanning the gap. In nucleotides, the CDR3 is TGCGCCAGCAGCTATCTCTACTCCTACGAGCAGTACTTC. It codes for CASSYLYSYEQYF.

The sample holds many counts of this clonotype. The V and J genes are TRBV28 and TRBJ2-7; possibly TRBD1 or TRBD2 for D (5 bases each). Deletions cut 8 bases from V and 5 bases from J, with 13 bases between. Germline V CDR1 and CDR2: MDHEN, SYDVKM. CDR3 length: 12 residues. The CDR3 reads CASGPGLHEQYF. CDR3 in DNA: TGTGCCAGCGGACCGGGGCTCCACGAGCAGTACTTC.

The table lists this clonotype with many counts. This sequence joins TRBV3-1 and TRBJ2-5; TRBD2 is a possible D gene (6 bases). The CDR3 extends over 14 amino acids. Trimming shortened V by 5 bases and J by 2 bases, and 12 bases separated the two germline ends. Germline V CDR1 and CDR2: LGHDT, YNNKEL (reference sequence). As DNA, the CDR3 is TGTGCCAGCAGCTTGGGAGGAGGACAAGAGACCCAGTACTTC. Translation: CASSLGGGQETQYF.

This clonotype has only a few counts. The rearrangement joins TRBV13 to TRBJ2-1; TRBD2 matches at 8 bases. The CDR3 sequence is 15 residues long. Germline CDR1 and CDR2: PRHDT and FYEKMQ (reference sequence). The trim removed 5 bases at V and 4 bases at J, leaving 7 bases unmatched. The CDR3 spells CASSPVLAGYNEQFF. The CDR3 nucleotides are TGTGCCAGCAGCCCCGTATTAGCGGGATACAATGAGCAGTTCTTC.

This clonotype was counted only a few times. In DNA form, the CDR3 reads TGCAGCGTGTGCACAGGGGTCGGTTCCTACGAGCAGTACTTC. It encodes CSVCTGVGSYEQYF. The V call is TRBV29-1, the J call TRBJ2-7; 7 nucleotides align to TRBD1. V shed 6 bases, J shed 1 base, and the junction held 9 bases outside the gene matches. CDR3 length equals 14 residues. CDR1 is SQVTM, CDR2 ANQGSEA, per germline.

This clonotype was counted a few times. The chain is built from TRBV20-1 and TRBJ2-7; D is unresolved. There are 14 residues in the CDR3. The germline gives CDR1 DFQATT, CDR2 SNEGSKA (reference sequence). Trimming cost V 1 base and J 3 bases, with 13 bases left between them. The CDR3 spells CSARGQQSNYEQYF. The CDR3 nucleotides read TGCAGTGCTAGAGGCCAGCAAAGCAACTACGAGCAGTACTTC.

The chain couples TRBV2 to TRBJ2-7; D unclear. The germline CDR1 and CDR2 sequences are SNHLY and FYNNEI. Trimming took off 4 bases at V and 0 bases at J, with 10 bases between the two ends. There are 14 residues in the CDR3. The CDR3 spells CASSAAAVSYEQYF. Written as DNA, the CDR3 is TGTGCCAGCAGTGCTGCGGCAGTCTCCTACGAGCAGTACTTC.

J is TRBJ2-1 and V is TRBV15; possibly TRBD2 for D (5 bases). The V and J ends lost 0 bases and 0 bases respectively, with 12 bases between them. The CDR3 contains 17 residues. Germline assignment: CDR1 LNHNV and CDR2 YYDKDF (reference sequence). The CDR3 is CATSRDRASHSYNEQFF. CDR3 bases: TGTGCCACCAGCAGAGATCGCGCTAGCCACTCCTACAATGAGCAGTTCTTC.

The V call is TRBV6-6, the J call TRBJ2-7; 11 bases are shared with TRBD2. The CDR3 consists of 13 residues. J gave up 4 bases and V 10 bases, and 6 bases lay outside the gene matches. CDR1 MNHNY and CDR2 SVGAGI come from the germline V gene (reference sequence). CDR3 nucleotide sequence: TGTGCCACCTTGGGACTAGCGGTATACGAGCAGTACTTC. As protein: CATLGLAVYEQYF.

The rearrangement uses TRBV6-5 and TRBJ2-7, with 7 bases matching TRBD1. The V and J ends lost 2 bases and 2 bases, in that order; junction bases with no gene match: 15. CDR1 MNHEY and CDR2 SVGAGI come from the germline V gene. The CDR3 sequence is 18 residues long. The CDR3 is CASSYTFTRQGTAYEQYF. Written as DNA, the CDR3 is TGTGCCAGCAGTTACACTTTTACCCGACAGGGCACGGCCTACGAGCAGTACTTC.

Ten or more counts support this clonotype. The V gene is TRBV20-1, the J gene TRBJ2-1; TRBD2 matches at 14 bases. The germline V gene encodes CDR1 DFQATT and CDR2 SNEGSKA (reference sequence). The ends lost 4 bases at V and 9 bases at J; junction bases unmatched: 8. CDR3 length: 15 residues. DNA for the CDR3: TGCAGTGCTATCGAGACTAGCGGGAGGGATAGTGAGCAGTTCTTC. Its protein is CSAIETSGRDSEQFF.

Notes on this clonotype: The junction does not match germline at one end; this may be a read error. V usage is TRBV2 and J usage is TRBJ2-2; TRBD1 aligns across 11 bases. Germline CDR1 SNHLY, CDR2 FYNNEI. CDR3 length equals 18 residues. In DNA, the CDR3 is TGTGCCATCAGTCAGACCGGGACAGGGGGGTCGAACACCGGGGAGCTGTTTTTT. It specifies CAISQTGTGGSNTGELFF.

V gene TRBV29-1 combines with J gene TRBJ2-1; D gene ambiguous. Trimming removed 2 bases from V and 0 bases from J, with 8 bases in between. The CDR3 has 14 residues. Germline assignment: CDR1 SQVTM and CDR2 ANQGSEA. This CDR3 reads CSVERWSSYNEQFF. As DNA, the CDR3 is TGCAGCGTTGAACGGTGGAGCTCCTACAATGAGCAGTTCTTC.

This clonotype was seen a handful of times. The chain employs TRBV27 and TRBJ2-6, with 7 nucleotides matching TRBD1. The CDR3 spans 16 residues. Germline values: CDR1 MNHEY, CDR2 SMNVEV (reference sequence). Trimming at V came to 6 bases and at J to 4 bases, leaving 9 bases not matched to a gene. The CDR3 nucleotides are TGTGCCAGCAGCCTCCAAGGGGGCCGGGGGGCCAACGTCCTGACTTTC. Its protein product is CASSLQGGRGANVLTF.